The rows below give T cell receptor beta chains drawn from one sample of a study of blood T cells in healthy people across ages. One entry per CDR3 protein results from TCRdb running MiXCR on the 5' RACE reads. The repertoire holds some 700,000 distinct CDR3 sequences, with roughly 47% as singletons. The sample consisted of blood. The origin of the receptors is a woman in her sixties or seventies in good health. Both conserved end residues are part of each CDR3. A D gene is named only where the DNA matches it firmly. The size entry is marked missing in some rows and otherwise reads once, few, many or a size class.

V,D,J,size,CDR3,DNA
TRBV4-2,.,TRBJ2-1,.,CASSQDGVPGEFF,TGTGCCAGCAGCCAAGATGGAGTGCCAGGGGAGTTCTTC
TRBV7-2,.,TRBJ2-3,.,CASSLDNLLTDTQYF,TGTGCCAGCAGCTTAGACAACCTTCTCACAGATACGCAGTATTTT
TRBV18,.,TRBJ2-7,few,CASSPPGAGDEQYF,TGTGCCAGCTCACCACCGGGGGCAGGCGACGAGCAGTACTTC
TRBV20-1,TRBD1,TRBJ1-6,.,CSAPGWDRYNSPLHF,TGCAGTGCCCCAGGATGGGACAGATATAATTCACCCCTCCACTTT
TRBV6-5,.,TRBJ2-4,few,CASKVGREVKNIQYF,TGTGCCAGCAAAGTCGGTAGGGAAGTCAAAAACATTCAGTACTTC
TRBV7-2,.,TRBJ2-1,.,CASSHPGPAYNEQFF,TGTGCCAGCAGCCACCCGGGACCTGCCTACAATGAGCAGTTCTTC
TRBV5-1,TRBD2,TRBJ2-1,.,CASSGASGNNEQFF,TGCGCCAGCAGCGGGGCTAGCGGGAACAATGAGCAGTTCTTC
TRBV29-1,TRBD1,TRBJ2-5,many,CSVEETGGKETQYF,TGCAGCGTTGAAGAAACAGGGGGCAAAGAGACCCAGTACTTC
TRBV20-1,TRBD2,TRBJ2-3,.,CSASTGGASTDTQYF,TGCAGTGCTAGTACGGGGGGAGCTAGCACAGATACGCAGTATTTT
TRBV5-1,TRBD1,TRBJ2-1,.,CASSDTGDSYNEQFF,TGCGCCAGCAGCGACACAGGGGATTCCTACAATGAGCAGTTCTTC
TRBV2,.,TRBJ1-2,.,CASSVFDRRGYTF,TGTGCCAGCAGTGTATTTGACAGGAGGGGCTACACCTTC
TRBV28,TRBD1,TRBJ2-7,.,CASNLGGTGPYEQYF,TGTGCCAGCAACCTTGGCGGGACAGGGCCCTACGAGCAGTACTTC
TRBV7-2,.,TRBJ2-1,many,CASSISLVVNEQFF,TGTGCCAGCAGCATTAGCCTAGTGGTGAATGAGCAGTTCTTC
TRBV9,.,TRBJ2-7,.,CASSHSGRSNEQYF,TGTGCCAGCAGCCACTCGGGCAGGTCTAACGAGCAGTACTTC
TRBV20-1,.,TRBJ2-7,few,CSARQQGPNEQYF,TGCAGTGCTAGGCAGCAGGGACCCAACGAGCAGTACTTC
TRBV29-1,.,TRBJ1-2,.,CSVRADRGGYGYTF,TGCAGCGTTCGAGCGGACCGGGGAGGCTATGGCTACACCTTC
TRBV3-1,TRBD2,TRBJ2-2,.,CASSHLAGRNTGELFF,TGTGCCAGCAGCCATCTAGCGGGAAGGAACACCGGGGAGCTGTTTTTT
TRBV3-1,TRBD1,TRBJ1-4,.,CASSQEDRANEKLFF,TGTGCCAGCAGCCAAGAAGACAGGGCTAATGAAAAACTGTTTTTT
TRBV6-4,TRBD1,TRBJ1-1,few,CASRGQGWDTEAFF,TGTGCCAGCAGAGGACAGGGGTGGGACACTGAAGCTTTCTTT
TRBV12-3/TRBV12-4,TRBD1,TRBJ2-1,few,CASSLFGQGSYNEQFF,TGTGCCAGCAGTTTATTCGGACAGGGGTCCTACAATGAGCAGTTCTTC
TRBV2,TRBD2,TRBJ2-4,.,CASSRTSGRTETKNIQYF,TGTGCCAGCTCTAGGACTAGCGGGAGAACGGAAACCAAAAACATTCAGTACTTC
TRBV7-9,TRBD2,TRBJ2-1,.,CASSLGGGLANEQFF,TGTGCCAGCAGCTTAGGGGGGGGACTAGCGAATGAGCAGTTCTTC
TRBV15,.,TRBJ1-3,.,CATRAQGMAGNTIYF,TGTGCCACAAGGGCACAGGGTATGGCTGGAAACACCATATATTTT
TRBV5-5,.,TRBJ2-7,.,CASSFLTAAYEQYF,TGTGCCAGCAGCTTCCTGACAGCAGCCTACGAGCAGTACTTC
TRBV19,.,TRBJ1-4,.,CASTERAVLTNEKLFF,TGTGCTAGTACCGAACGCGCGGTACTCACTAATGAAAAACTGTTTTTT
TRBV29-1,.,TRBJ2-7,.,CSVRTEKGGGSYEQYF,TGCAGCGTTCGGACCGAAAAGGGGGGTGGCTCCTACGAGCAGTACTTC
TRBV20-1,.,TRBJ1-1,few,CSAREGRTEAFF,TGCAGTGCTAGAGAGGGGAGGACTGAAGCTTTCTTT
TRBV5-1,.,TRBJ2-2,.,CASSFEYGTGELFF,TGCGCCAGCAGTTTCGAGTATGGCACCGGGGAGCTGTTTTTT
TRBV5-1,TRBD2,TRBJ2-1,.,CASSLAPAGGQISYNEQFF,TGCGCCAGCAGCTTGGCGCCAGCGGGGGGCCAAATCTCCTACAATGAGCAGTTCTTC
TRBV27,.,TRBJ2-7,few,CASSSRRDRLSYEQYF,TGTGCCAGCAGTTCCCGGCGGGATCGTTTATCCTACGAGCAGTACTTC
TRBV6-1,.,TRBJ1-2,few,CASSESKNYGYTF,TGTGCCAGCAGTGAATCCAAGAACTATGGCTACACCTTC
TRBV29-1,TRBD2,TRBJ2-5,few,CSVTSEQETQYF,TGCAGCGTGACTAGCGAACAAGAGACCCAGTACTTC
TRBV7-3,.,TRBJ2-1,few,CASSLLPAAPYNEQFF,TGTGCCAGCAGCCTCCTCCCGGCGGCCCCCTACAATGAGCAGTTCTTC
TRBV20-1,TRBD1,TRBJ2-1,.,CSAPFWDRGRNEQFF,TGCAGTGCTCCGTTTTGGGACAGGGGGCGAAATGAGCAGTTCTTC
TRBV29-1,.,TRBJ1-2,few,CSVLAGSNYGYTF,TGCAGCGTTCTGGCAGGTTCTAACTATGGCTACACCTTC
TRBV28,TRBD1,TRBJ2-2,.,CASTTGQGYGGELFF,TGTGCCAGCACCACCGGACAGGGATACGGCGGGGAGCTGTTTTTT
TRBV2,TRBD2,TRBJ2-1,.,CASSAAGGRQFF,TGTGCCAGCAGTGCTGCGGGGGGGCGACAGTTCTTC
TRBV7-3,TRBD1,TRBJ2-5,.,CASSFQGEHEQYF,TGTGCCAGCAGCTTTCAGGGGGAGCATGAGCAGTACTTC
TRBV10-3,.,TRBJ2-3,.,CAISVFQDTDTQYF,TGTGCCATCAGTGTCTTTCAAGACACAGATACGCAGTATTTT
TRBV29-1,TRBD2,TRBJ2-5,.,CSVGEGSQETQYF,TGCAGCGTCGGGGAGGGGTCCCAAGAGACCCAGTACTTC
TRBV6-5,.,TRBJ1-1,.,CASSYAILRGNTEAFF,TGTGCCAGCAGTTATGCAATTCTTAGGGGGAACACTGAAGCTTTCTTT
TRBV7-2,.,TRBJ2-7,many,CASSSQEAQYF,TGTGCCAGCAGCTCTCAAGAAGCGCAGTACTTC
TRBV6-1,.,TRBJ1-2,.,CASEKQEDIYGYTF,TGTGCCAGTGAGAAACAGGAGGATATATATGGCTACACCTTC
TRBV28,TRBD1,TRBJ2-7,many,CASSPRQGPYEQYF,TGTGCCAGCAGTCCCCGACAGGGCCCCTACGAGCAGTACTTC
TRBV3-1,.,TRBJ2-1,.,CASSQEATNYNEQFF,TGTGCCAGCAGCCAAGAGGCGACTAACTACAATGAGCAGTTCTTC
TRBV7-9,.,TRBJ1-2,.,CASSTVGAAHYGYTF,TGTGCCAGCAGCACTGTGGGGGCAGCCCACTATGGCTACACCTTC
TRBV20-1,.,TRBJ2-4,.,CSAFGDWDIQYF,TGCAGTGCCTTTGGAGACTGGGACATTCAGTACTTC
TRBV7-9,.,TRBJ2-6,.,CASSLIRGPNSGANVLTF,TGTGCCAGCAGCTTAATTCGGGGCCCTAACTCTGGGGCCAACGTCCTGACTTTC
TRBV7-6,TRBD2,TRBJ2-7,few,CASSLMGGRYYEQYF,TGTGCCAGCAGCTTAATGGGGGGGAGATACTACGAGCAGTACTTC
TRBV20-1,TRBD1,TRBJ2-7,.,CSAGDRVYEQYF,TGCAGTGCTGGGGACAGAGTCTACGAGCAGTACTTC
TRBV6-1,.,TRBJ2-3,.,CASSGRDRQDTQYF,TGTGCCAGCAGTGGGCGAGATAGACAGGATACGCAGTATTTT
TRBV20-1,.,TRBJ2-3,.,CSARLSDTQYF,TGCAGTGCTAGACTGTCTGATACGCAGTATTTT